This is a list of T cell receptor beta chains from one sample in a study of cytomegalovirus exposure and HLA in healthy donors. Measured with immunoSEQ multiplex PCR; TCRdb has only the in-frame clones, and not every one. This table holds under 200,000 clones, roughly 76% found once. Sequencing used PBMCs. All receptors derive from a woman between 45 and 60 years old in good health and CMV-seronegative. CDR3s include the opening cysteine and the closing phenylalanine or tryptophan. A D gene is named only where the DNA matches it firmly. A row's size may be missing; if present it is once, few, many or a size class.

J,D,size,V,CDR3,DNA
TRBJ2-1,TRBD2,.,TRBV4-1,CASSQASGGPPVEQFF,TGCGCCAGCAGCCAAGCTAGCGGGGGGCCCCCGGTGGAGCAGTTCTTC
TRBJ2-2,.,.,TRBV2,CASWASAGELFF,TGTGCCAGTTGGGCCTCGGCCGGGGAGCTGTTTTTT
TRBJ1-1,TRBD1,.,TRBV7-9,CASSQDRVQEAFF,TGTGCCAGCAGCCAAGACAGGGTCCAAGAAGCTTTCTTT
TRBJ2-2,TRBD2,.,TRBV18,CASSLLPFGRSRRDGELFF,TGTGCCAGCTCCCTCCTCCCGTTCGGGAGGAGCCGTCGGGACGGGGAGCTGTTTTTT
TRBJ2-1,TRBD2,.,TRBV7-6,CASSYRNSGRASSYNEQFF,TGTGCCAGCAGCTACCGAAACAGCGGGAGGGCAAGCTCCTACAATGAGCAGTTCTTC
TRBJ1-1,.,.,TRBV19,CASSIPRVRSTEAFF,TGTGCCAGTAGTATCCCCAGGGTCAGGAGCACTGAAGCTTTCTTT
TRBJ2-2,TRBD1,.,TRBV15,CATSRDPQGGFTGELFF,TGTGCCACCAGCAGAGATCCACAGGGGGGTTTCACCGGGGAGCTGTTTTTT
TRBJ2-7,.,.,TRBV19,CASRQSGSYEQYF,TGTGCCAGTAGACAGTCGGGATCCTACGAGCAGTACTTC
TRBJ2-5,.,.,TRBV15,CATSRDRGTHREQYF,TGTGCCACCAGCAGAGATCGGGGTACCCACCGGGAGCAGTACTTC
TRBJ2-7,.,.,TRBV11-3,CASSLGPSQNEQYF,TGTGCCAGCAGCTTAGGCCCGTCGCAGAACGAGCAGTACTTC
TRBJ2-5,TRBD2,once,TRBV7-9,CASSPGAGVQETQYF,TGTGCCAGCAGCCCCGGGGCGGGGGTTCAAGAGACCCAGTACTTC
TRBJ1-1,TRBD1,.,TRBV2,CASQPGQGVTEAFF,TGTGCCAGTCAACCGGGACAGGGGGTCACTGAAGCTTTCTTT
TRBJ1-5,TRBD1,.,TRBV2,CASSWDSTKAQHF,TGTGCCAGCAGTTGGGACAGCACAAAAGCCCAGCATTTT
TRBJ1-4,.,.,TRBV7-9,CASSKTGENEKLFF,TGTGCCAGCAGCAAGACAGGAGAGAATGAAAAACTGTTTTTT
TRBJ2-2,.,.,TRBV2,CASRGAGGLLTGELFF,TGTGCCAGCAGGGGGGCCGGGGGGCTTCTTACCGGGGAGCTGTTTTTT
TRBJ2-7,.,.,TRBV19,CASSIDRETVIYEQYF,TGTGCCAGTAGTATAGATCGCGAGACAGTGATCTACGAGCAGTACTTC
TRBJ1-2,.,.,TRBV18,CASSILGGAGYTF,TGTGCCAGCTCCATACTTGGAGGGGCTGGCTACACCTTC
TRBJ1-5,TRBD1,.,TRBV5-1,CASSQGQGHQHF,TGCGCCAGCAGCCAAGGACAGGGACACCAGCATTTT
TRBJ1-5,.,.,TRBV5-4,CASSLGGDQPQHF,TGTGCCAGCAGCTTGGGGGGCGATCAGCCCCAGCATTTT
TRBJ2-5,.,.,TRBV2,CASNSFETQYF,TGTGCCAGCAACTCCTTTGAGACCCAGTACTTC
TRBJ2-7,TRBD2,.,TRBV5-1,CASSRGDSYEQYF,TGCGCCAGCAGTCGGGGGGACTCCTACGAGCAGTACTTC
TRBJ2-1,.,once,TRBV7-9,CARVRRTRSRYNEQFF,TGTGCCAGAGTCAGAAGGACTCGCAGTCGCTACAATGAGCAGTTCTTC
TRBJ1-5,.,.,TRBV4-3,CASSQDKQYSQPQHF,TGCGCCAGCAGCCAAGATAAACAATATAGCCAGCCCCAGCATTTT
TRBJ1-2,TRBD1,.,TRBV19,CASSIWGGQGNYGYTF,TGTGCCAGTAGCATTTGGGGGGGACAGGGAAACTATGGCTACACCTTC
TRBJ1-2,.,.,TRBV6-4,CASSGANYGYAF,TGTGCCAGCAGTGGAGCTAACTATGGCTACGCCTTC
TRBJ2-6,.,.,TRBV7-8,CASSIGLSGANVLTF,TGTGCCAGCAGCATCGGACTCTCGGGGGCCAACGTCCTGACTTTC
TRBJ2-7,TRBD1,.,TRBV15,CATSPSDRDEQYF,TGTGCCACCAGCCCTTCGGACAGGGATGAGCAGTACTTC
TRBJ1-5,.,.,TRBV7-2,CASSLEGFSYQPQHF,TGTGCCAGCAGCTTAGAGGGGTTCTCCTATCAGCCCCAGCATTTT
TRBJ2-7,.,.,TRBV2,CASSPRGEQYF,TGTGCCAGCAGCCCCAGAGGCGAGCAGTACTTC
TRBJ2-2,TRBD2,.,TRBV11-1,CASSQGGGKNTGELFF,TGTGCCAGCAGCCAGGGCGGGGGGAAAAACACCGGGGAGCTGTTTTTT
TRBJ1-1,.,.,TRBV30,CAWSNPGEAFF,TGTGCCTGGAGTAACCCAGGGGAAGCTTTCTTT
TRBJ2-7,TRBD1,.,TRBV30,CAWSGEGQITYEQYF,TGTGCCTGGAGTGGAGAGGGACAGATCACCTACGAGCAGTACTTC
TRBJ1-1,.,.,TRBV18,CASSPAAPYYTEAFF,TGTGCCAGCTCACCAGCGGCACCATACTACACTGAAGCTTTCTTT
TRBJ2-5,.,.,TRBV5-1,CASSPRLGGETQYF,TGCGCCAGCAGCCCAAGACTAGGTGGGGAGACCCAGTACTTC
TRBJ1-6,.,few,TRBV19,CASTPDGGSNSPLHF,TGTGCCAGTACCCCCGACGGGGGAAGTAATTCACCCCTCCACTTT
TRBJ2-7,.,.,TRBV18,CASSPPGDSSSYEQYF,TGTGCCAGCTCACCACCGGGGGACTCATCCTCCTACGAGCAGTACTTC
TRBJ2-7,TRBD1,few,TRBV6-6,CASSKDRGRADF,TGTGCCAGCAGTAAAGACAGGGGGCGAGCCGACTTC